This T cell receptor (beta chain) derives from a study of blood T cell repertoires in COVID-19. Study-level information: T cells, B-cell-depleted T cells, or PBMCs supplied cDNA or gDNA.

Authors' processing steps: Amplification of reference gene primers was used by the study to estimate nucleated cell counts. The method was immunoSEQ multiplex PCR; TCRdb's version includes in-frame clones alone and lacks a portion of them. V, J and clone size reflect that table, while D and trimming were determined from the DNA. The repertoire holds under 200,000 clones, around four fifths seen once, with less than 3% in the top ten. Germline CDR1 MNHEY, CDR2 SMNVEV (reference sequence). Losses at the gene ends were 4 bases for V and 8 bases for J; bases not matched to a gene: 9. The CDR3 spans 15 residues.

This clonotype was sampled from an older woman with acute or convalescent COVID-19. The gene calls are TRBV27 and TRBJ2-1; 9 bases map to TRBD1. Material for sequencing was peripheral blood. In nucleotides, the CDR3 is TGTGCCAGCAGTTCGGGGACAGGGATTTGGGATGAGCAGTTCTTC. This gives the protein CASSSGTGIWDEQFF.